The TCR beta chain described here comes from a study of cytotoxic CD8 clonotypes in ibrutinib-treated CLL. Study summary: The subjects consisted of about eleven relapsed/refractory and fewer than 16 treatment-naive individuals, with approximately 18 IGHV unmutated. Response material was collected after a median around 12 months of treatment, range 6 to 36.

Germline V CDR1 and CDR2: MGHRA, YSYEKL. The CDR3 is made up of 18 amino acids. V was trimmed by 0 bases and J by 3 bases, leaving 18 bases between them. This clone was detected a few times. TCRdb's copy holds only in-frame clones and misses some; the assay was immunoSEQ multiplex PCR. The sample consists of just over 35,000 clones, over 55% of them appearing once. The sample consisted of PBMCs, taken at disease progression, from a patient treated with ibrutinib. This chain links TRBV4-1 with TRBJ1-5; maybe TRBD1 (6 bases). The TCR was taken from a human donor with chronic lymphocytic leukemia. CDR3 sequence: CASSQEVGGRGNNQPQHF. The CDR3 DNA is TGCGCCAGCAGCCAAGAGGTCGGCGGCAGGGGAAACAATCAGCCCCAGCATTTT.